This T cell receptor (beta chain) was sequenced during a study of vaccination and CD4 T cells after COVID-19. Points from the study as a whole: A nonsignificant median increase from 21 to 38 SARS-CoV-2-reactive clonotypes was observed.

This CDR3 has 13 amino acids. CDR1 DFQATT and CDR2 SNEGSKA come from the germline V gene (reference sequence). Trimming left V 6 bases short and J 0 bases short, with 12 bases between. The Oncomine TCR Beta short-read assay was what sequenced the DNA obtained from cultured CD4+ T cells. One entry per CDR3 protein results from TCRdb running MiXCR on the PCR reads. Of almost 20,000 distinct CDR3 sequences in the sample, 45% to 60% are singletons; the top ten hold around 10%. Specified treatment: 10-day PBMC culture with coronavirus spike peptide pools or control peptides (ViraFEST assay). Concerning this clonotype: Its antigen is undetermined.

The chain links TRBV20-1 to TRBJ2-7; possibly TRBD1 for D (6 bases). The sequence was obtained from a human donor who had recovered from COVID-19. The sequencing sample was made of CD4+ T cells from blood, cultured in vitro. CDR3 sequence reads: CSASRDTSYEQYF. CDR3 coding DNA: TGCAGTGCGAGCCGGGACACCTCCTACGAGCAGTACTTC.